These T cell receptor beta chains were read from a single sample in a study of early T cells in non-severe SARS-CoV-2 infection. TCRdb ran MiXCR on the 5' RACE reads and lists one entry per CDR3 protein. The table includes some 55,000 distinct CDR3 sequences, around an eighth detected once. Specimen: whole blood. The receptors were sampled from an adult who was a healthcare worker with PCR-confirmed SARS-CoV-2 infection or an uninfected control (not recorded which). CDR3s include the opening cysteine and the closing phenylalanine or tryptophan. D genes are given only for firm matches. Size is omitted from some rows. Given values are once, few, many or a class for expanded clones.

v_call	clone_size	d_call	j_call	cdr3_aa	cdr3_nt
TRBV11-2	many	TRBD1	TRBJ1-1	CASSWGTANTEAFF	TGTGCCAGCAGCTGGGGGACAGCGAACACTGAAGCTTTCTTT
TRBV29-1	many	-	TRBJ2-7	CSVTARYEQYF	TGCAGCGTTACCGCGAGATACGAGCAGTACTTC
TRBV11-3	many	-	TRBJ1-5	CASSFSGNQPQHF	TGTGCCAGCAGCTTTAGTGGCAATCAGCCCCAGCATTTT
TRBV29-1	-	TRBD1	TRBJ2-6	CSVVGTEVGANVLTF	TGCAGCGTCGTCGGGACAGAGGTTGGGGCCAACGTCCTGACTTTC
TRBV5-6	many	-	TRBJ2-7	CASSPGLPGIYEQYF	TGTGCCAGCAGTCCGGGACTTCCGGGCATATACGAGCAGTACTTC
TRBV14	many	-	TRBJ2-1	CASSLDREQFF	TGTGCCAGCAGCCTCGACCGTGAGCAGTTCTTC
TRBV10-2	few	TRBD1	TRBJ2-5	CAIRQGIGGETQYF	TGCGCCATCCGACAGGGAATAGGTGGAGAGACCCAGTACTTC
TRBV19	many	-	TRBJ1-2	CASSMIRRTYGYTF	TGTGCCAGTAGTATGATACGGCGGACCTATGGCTACACCTTC
TRBV5-4	few	TRBD1	TRBJ1-3	CASSLEYDRETGNTIYF	TGTGCCAGCAGCTTGGAATACGACAGGGAAACTGGAAACACCATATATTTT
TRBV12-3/TRBV12-4	-	-	TRBJ2-7	CASSSPGQAYEQYF	TGTGCCAGCAGTTCACCGGGACAAGCCTACGAGCAGTACTTC
TRBV4-1	many	TRBD1	TRBJ2-3	CASSSTLGTVDTDTQYF	TGCGCCAGCAGTTCCACTCTAGGGACAGTGGACACAGATACGCAGTATTTT
TRBV6-6	many	-	TRBJ2-7	CASSYSTAGSSYEQYF	TGTGCCAGCAGTTACTCGACGGCAGGGAGCTCCTACGAGCAGTACTTC
TRBV18	-	-	TRBJ2-3	CASSPQGPTDTQYF	TGTGCCAGCTCACCACAGGGGCCTACAGATACGCAGTATTTT
TRBV7-2	many	TRBD2	TRBJ2-1	CASSFRTSGYNEQFF	TGTGCCAGCAGCTTCAGGACTAGCGGATACAATGAGCAGTTCTTC
TRBV20-1	many	-	TRBJ1-1	CSASLGGEAFF	TGCAGTGCTAGTTTGGGGGGTGAAGCTTTCTTT
TRBV9	few	-	TRBJ2-1	CASSLGLSQAPNNNEQFF	TGTGCCAGCAGCTTGGGCCTTTCACAAGCCCCCAACAACAATGAGCAGTTCTTC
TRBV20-1	many	-	TRBJ1-5	CSANAGSRMQPQHF	TGCAGTGCTAACGCAGGATCGAGAATGCAGCCCCAGCATTTT
TRBV21-1	many	-	TRBJ2-3	CASSNRQGRTDTQYF	TGTGCCAGCAGCAACAGACAGGGCCGCACAGATACGCAGTATTTT
TRBV5-1	many	TRBD1	TRBJ2-1	CASSLSPSQGMNEQFF	TGCGCCAGCAGCCTGAGTCCCTCACAGGGGATGAATGAGCAGTTCTTC
TRBV7-9	many	TRBD1	TRBJ1-1	CASSQDRADTEAFF	TGTGCCAGCAGCCAGGACAGGGCGGACACTGAAGCTTTCTTT
TRBV7-2	many	TRBD1	TRBJ2-1	CASSRDRVQEEQFF	TGTGCCAGCAGCCGGGACAGGGTGCAGGAGGAGCAGTTCTTC
TRBV29-1	-	TRBD1	TRBJ1-4	CSVRTGGDEKLFF	TGCAGCGTCCGAACAGGGGGCGACGAAAAACTGTTTTTT
TRBV7-8	-	TRBD1	TRBJ1-3	CASSSRQGRRNTIYF	TGTGCCAGCAGCTCCCGACAGGGCCGAAGAAACACCATATATTTT
TRBV12-3/TRBV12-4	few	-	TRBJ1-1	CASSLLQGLNTEAFF	TGTGCCAGCAGTTTATTGCAGGGGCTAAACACTGAAGCTTTCTTT
TRBV11-2	-	-	TRBJ2-1	CASSRDWAESSYNEQFF	TGTGCCAGCAGCCGCGACTGGGCGGAGAGCTCCTACAATGAGCAGTTCTTC
TRBV19	many	-	TRBJ1-2	CASSSRRTNGYTF	TGTGCCAGTAGTTCTCGACGGACCAATGGCTACACCTTC
TRBV7-9	few	TRBD1	TRBJ1-2	CASSTMGQFYGYTF	TGTGCCAGCAGCACCATGGGACAGTTCTATGGCTACACCTTC
TRBV29-1	few	-	TRBJ1-2	CSVGDAGGYTF	TGCAGCGTTGGGGATGCTGGAGGCTACACCTTC
TRBV2	-	-	TRBJ1-5	CASKIYAGASQPQHF	TGTGCCAGCAAAATATACGCGGGGGCGTCTCAGCCCCAGCATTTT
TRBV11-2	-	-	TRBJ1-6	CATSTPAGGPYNSPLHF	TGTGCCACCAGCACCCCCGCGGGGGGCCCCTATAATTCACCCCTCCACTTT
TRBV25-1	few	-	TRBJ1-3	CASSGGQTSGNTIYF	TGTGCCAGCAGTGGAGGACAGACCTCTGGAAACACCATATATTTT
TRBV28	many	-	TRBJ2-3	CASSLLGGLTDTQYF	TGTGCCAGCAGTTTATTGGGGGGGCTCACAGATACGCAGTATTTT
TRBV29-1	-	TRBD1	TRBJ2-7	CSVRQGAYEQYF	TGCAGCGTTCGACAGGGGGCTTACGAGCAGTACTTC
TRBV6-2/TRBV6-3	-	-	TRBJ2-3	CASRGHKNPDTQYF	TGTGCCAGCAGGGGCCACAAGAATCCAGATACGCAGTATTTT
TRBV7-2	many	-	TRBJ2-7	CASSFQRGSYEQYF	TGTGCCAGCAGTTTCCAGAGGGGTTCCTACGAGCAGTACTTC
TRBV7-2	many	-	TRBJ2-1	CASSPNSLVPYWNEQFF	TGTGCCAGCAGCCCGAACTCACTAGTCCCCTACTGGAATGAGCAGTTCTTC
TRBV27	many	-	TRBJ1-1	CASSLSWLTGNTEAFF	TGTGCCAGCAGTTTATCTTGGCTAACGGGGAACACTGAAGCTTTCTTT
TRBV4-1	many	TRBD1	TRBJ2-4	CASSPWTGHNQYF	TGCGCCAGCAGCCCCTGGACAGGGCATAATCAGTACTTC
TRBV5-1	-	TRBD1	TRBJ2-7	CASSLAGTALSYEQYF	TGCGCCAGCAGCTTGGCAGGGACAGCCCTCTCCTACGAGCAGTACTTC
TRBV6-1	many	-	TRBJ1-5	CASSVQGNQPQHF	TGTGCCAGCAGTGTACAGGGCAATCAGCCCCAGCATTTT
TRBV10-3	many	-	TRBJ1-1	CAISESTLGRAAEAFF	TGTGCCATCAGTGAGTCGACTCTGGGGAGGGCAGCCGAAGCTTTCTTT
TRBV20-1	-	-	TRBJ1-1	CSAPGDGGNEAFF	TGCAGTGCTCCAGGGGACGGTGGGAATGAAGCTTTCTTT
TRBV7-8	many	TRBD1	TRBJ1-6	CASSFRDSLNSPLHF	TGTGCCAGCAGCTTTCGGGACAGCCTTAATTCACCCCTCCACTTT
TRBV2	many	-	TRBJ2-7	CASSTYEQYF	TGTGCCAGCAGCACGTACGAGCAGTACTTC
TRBV7-2	many	TRBD1	TRBJ1-1	CASSRDRVADEAFF	TGTGCCAGCAGCCGCGACAGGGTAGCTGATGAAGCTTTCTTT
TRBV11-2	-	TRBD1	TRBJ2-7	CASRRTGTGTYEQYF	TGTGCCAGCAGACGCACCGGGACAGGGACCTACGAGCAGTACTTC
TRBV7-3	few	TRBD2	TRBJ2-1	CASSLGLGLAGAEEQFF	TGTGCCAGCAGCTTAGGCCTGGGACTAGCGGGAGCTGAAGAGCAGTTCTTC
TRBV5-4	many	TRBD1	TRBJ1-2	CASSLDRGDGYTF	TGTGCCAGCAGCCTAGACAGGGGGGATGGCTACACCTTC
TRBV12-3/TRBV12-4	many	-	TRBJ1-1	CASSTNSEAFF	TGTGCCAGCAGTACAAACAGTGAAGCTTTCTTT
TRBV12-3/TRBV12-4	-	-	TRBJ1-4	CASSPSRYGSEKLFF	TGTGCCAGCAGTCCCTCGCGATATGGGAGTGAAAAACTGTTTTTT